These 29 T cell receptor beta chains share one sample of origin, sequenced in a study of radiation and T cells in renal cell carcinoma. The sample's time point: blood 2 weeks post-SBRT. Treatment reported: 15 Gy SBRT to primary tumor, nephrectomy 4 weeks later. Libraries were prepared by immunoSEQ multiplex PCR; TCRdb keeps only in-frame clonotypes and omits some of them. The data show about 150,000 clones, roughly 86% seen once. Sequenced material: blood, taken from a patient whose treatment included radiotherapy and nephrectomy. Receptors were obtained from a woman between 45 and 60 years old with renal cell carcinoma.

Only a few counts were recorded for this clone. V usage is TRBV6-5 and J usage is TRBJ1-2; D remains ambiguous. Germline V gene lookup returns CDR1 MNHEY and CDR2 SVGAGI. The CDR3 is made up of 14 amino acids. Trimming removed 6 bases from V and 7 bases from J, with 18 bases in between. CDR3 sequence (DNA): TGTGCCAGCAGAAAAGGAACGGGATCCGCTGGCTACACCTTC. It encodes CASRKGTGSAGYTF.

In its sample, this clone was seen once. The V gene is TRBV19, the J gene TRBJ1-1, with D hard to call. Germline CDR1 is LNHDA and CDR2 is SQIVND (reference sequence). V lost 1 base, J lost 2 bases, and 11 bases lay in between. CDR3 length: 15 residues. The DNA for the CDR3 is TGTGCCAGTAGTATAGTCTGGGCTGGTAACACTGAAGCTTTCTTT. Amino acids: CASSIVWAGNTEAFF. The full variable domain, completed using reference TRBV19 and TRBJ1-1, is DGGITQSPKYLFRKEGQNVTLSCEQNLNHDAMYWYRQDPGQGLRLIYYSQIVNDFQKGDIAEGYSVSREKKESFPLTVTSAQKNPTAFYLCASSIVWAGNTEAFFGQGTRLTVV.

The chain is built from TRBV4-2 and TRBJ2-7, with 7 bases fitting TRBD2. The junction had 5 bases not matched to a gene; V was cut back by 1 base and J by 2 bases. CDR3 size: 15 residues. Germline CDR1 reads LGHNA; CDR2 reads YNFKEQ. The CDR3 reads CASSQGRDYAYEQYF. In nucleotides, the CDR3 is TGTGCCAGCAGCCAAGGCCGGGACTACGCCTACGAGCAGTACTTC.

The chain combines TRBV6-1 with TRBJ1-3; maybe TRBD1 (6 bases). This CDR3 comprises 12 residues. The germline V gene encodes CDR1 MNHNS and CDR2 SASEGT. With 11 bases removed from V and 7 bases from J, the gap between germline ends came to 15 bases. CDR3 loop: CAAGQLWNTIYF. The CDR3 nucleotides read TGTGCCGCCGGACAGTTGTGGAACACCATATATTTT.

CDR3 amino acids: CASSYSITAENTEAFF. The CDR3 region has the DNA TGTGCCAGCAGTTACTCGATAACAGCGGAGAACACTGAAGCTTTCTTT. This chain uses TRBV6-6 with TRBJ1-1; D is unresolved. Trimming took off 0 bases at V and 1 base at J, with 12 bases between the two ends. There are 16 residues in the CDR3. CDR1 and CDR2 (germline): MNHNY, SVGAGI (reference sequence).

This chain links TRBV14 with TRBJ1-5, with no clear D. The CDR3 has 13 amino acids. CDR1 is SGHDN, CDR2 FVKESK, per germline. Between the trimmed V and J ends, which lost 0 bases and 10 bases, there was a span of 10 bases. CDR3 residues: CASSQDQGDPQHF. The CDR3 nucleotides read TGTGCCAGCAGCCAAGATCAAGGCGATCCCCAGCATTTT.

The rearrangement uses TRBV6-5 and TRBJ2-3; 11 bases are a match to TRBD2. CDR1 is MNHEY, CDR2 SVGAGI, per germline. The junction had 4 bases not matched to a gene; V was cut back by 6 bases and J by 2 bases. The CDR3 totals 15 residues. The CDR3 here is CASRLAGDLTDTQYF. In DNA form, the CDR3 reads TGTGCCAGCAGACTAGCGGGGGACCTCACAGATACGCAGTATTTT.

The chain carries TRBV10-1 and TRBJ2-3, with 11 bases matching TRBD2. This CDR3 spans 17 amino acids. Trimming removed 3 bases from V and 0 bases from J; junction bases left unmatched: 5. The germline V gene encodes CDR1 WNHNN and CDR2 SYGVQD (reference sequence). The CDR3 protein is CASSEPGLAASTDTQYF. CDR3 DNA sequence: TGCGCCAGCAGTGAACCGGGACTAGCGGCTAGCACAGATACGCAGTATTTT.

The sample holds one count of this clone. This chain joins TRBV7-9 and TRBJ2-1, with 8 bases lining up with TRBD2. The V gene's germline CDR1 is SEHNR and CDR2 FQNEAQ (reference sequence). Trimming at V came to 5 bases and at J to 2 bases, leaving 8 bases not matched to a gene. The CDR3 spans 16 residues. CDR3 in amino acids: CASSPRISGAYNEQFF. For the CDR3, the DNA is TGTGCCAGCAGCCCCCGTATTAGCGGGGCCTACAATGAGCAGTTCTTC.

V is TRBV11-3 and J is TRBJ2-3, with TRBD2 matching over 7 bases. The CDR3 has 15 amino acids. The junction had 5 bases not matched to a gene; V was cut back by 5 bases and J by 0 bases. The germline V gene encodes CDR1 SGHNT and CDR2 YENEEA. The DNA of the CDR3 is TGTGCCAGCAGCCAGGCGGGGGTGAGCACAGATACGCAGTATTTT. Residues: CASSQAGVSTDTQYF.

This chain joins TRBV11-2 and TRBJ1-2; D unresolved. There are 13 residues in the CDR3. The ends were cut back, 5 bases at V and 3 bases at J, with 10 bases in the middle. The V gene's germline CDR1 is SGHAT and CDR2 FQNNGV. The CDR3 sequence: CASSLGNDYGYTF. The CDR3 bases are TGTGCCAGCAGCCTGGGCAATGACTATGGCTACACCTTC.

This clone was seen only once. The chain combines TRBV5-1 with TRBJ2-7; a weak D match, TRBD1 (6 bases). Germline V gives CDR1 SGHRS, CDR2 YFSETQ. This CDR3 contains 14 residues. Trimming cost V 8 bases and J 0 bases, with 15 bases left between them. The CDR3 reads CASTGLPFSYEQYF. The CDR3 DNA reads TGCGCCAGTACAGGGCTTCCATTCTCCTACGAGCAGTACTTC.

This chain uses TRBV4-3 with TRBJ1-3; D is unclear. Trimming took 0 bases from V and 6 from J, leaving 6 bases between them. The CDR3 extends over 13 amino acids. CDR1 is LGHNA, CDR2 YSLEER, per germline. The CDR3 DNA follows: TGCGCCAGCAGCCAAGATAGGGAAAACACCATATATTTT. Translated: CASSQDRENTIYF.

This clone was observed once. V is TRBV10-3 and J is TRBJ2-3, with D uncertain. Germline V gene lookup returns CDR1 ENHRY and CDR2 SYGVKD. The CDR3 spans 14 residues. V lost 6 bases, J lost 5 bases, and 15 bases lay in between. The DNA of the CDR3 is TGTGCCATCAGCTCGGGCTCCTCGGGAGATACGCAGTATTTT. Translated, it gives CAISSGSSGDTQYF.

This clone was found a few times. The V call is TRBV19, the J call TRBJ2-2; D unclear. V dropped 5 bases and J dropped 7 bases, with 8 bases sitting between them. The CDR3 is 12 residues long. Germline CDR1 and CDR2: LNHDA and SQIVND (reference sequence). CDR3 DNA sequence: TGTGCCAGTAGTCAGCTTAGCGGGGAGCTGTTTTTT. Protein product: CASSQLSGELFF.

As for this clone: This may be a read error: a much more frequent sequence differs by one nucleotide. V gene TRBV13 combines with J gene TRBJ1-2; weak D call: TRBD1 (5 bases). Germline assignment: CDR1 PRHDT and CDR2 FYEKMQ (reference sequence). V lost 5 bases to trimming and J lost 2 bases, with 9 bases between them. The CDR3 totals 13 residues. CDR3 loop: CASSPGRNYGYTF. For the CDR3, the DNA is TGTGCCAGCAGCCCGGGACGGAACTATGGCTACACCTTC.

The chain is built from TRBV6-6 and TRBJ1-6, with D maybe TRBD1 (5 bases). This CDR3 has 15 amino acids. Germline-derived CDR1 and CDR2 are MNHNY and SVGAGI (reference sequence). V was clipped by 2 bases and J by 11 bases, with 16 bases between them. CDR3 region: CASSYGDRSETPLHF. CDR3 nucleotides: TGTGCCAGCAGTTACGGGGACCGGAGTGAAACACCCCTCCACTTT.

In DNA form, the CDR3 reads TGTGCCAGCAGGGCCCGTAGCGGGGGGGCCTACGAGCAGTACTTC. This encodes CASRARSGGAYEQYF. This sequence joins TRBV6-6 and TRBJ2-7; 11 bases agree with TRBD2. The germline V gene has CDR1 MNHNY and CDR2 SVGAGI (reference sequence). The CDR3 spans 15 residues. The trim removed 6 bases at V and 2 bases at J, leaving 6 bases unmatched.

The J gene is TRBJ1-1, the V gene TRBV7-3; perhaps TRBD1 as D (5 bases). The CDR3 is made up of 14 amino acids. V lost 2 bases to trimming and J lost 5 bases, with 12 bases between them. Germline V gives CDR1 SGHTA, CDR2 FQGTGA. The CDR3: CASSLGRDGTEAFF. CDR3 coding DNA: TGTGCCAGCAGCTTAGGCAGGGATGGAACTGAAGCTTTCTTT.

The rearrangement uses TRBV7-8 and TRBJ2-3, with D unresolved. V lost 1 base and J lost 0, with 2 bases in between. CDR1 and CDR2 from the germline V gene are SGHVS and FQNEAQ. The CDR3 totals 13 residues. CDR3 DNA sequence: TGTGCCAGCAGCTTAGTCAGCACAGATACGCAGTATTTT. Translation gives CASSLVSTDTQYF. Full variable domain (rest looked up from reference TRBV7-8 and TRBJ2-3): GAGVSQSPRYKVAKRGQDVALRCDPISGHVSLFWYQQALGQGPEFLTYFQNEAQLDKSGLPSDRFFAERPEGSVSTLKIQRTQQEDSAVYLCASSLVSTDTQYFGPGTRLTVL.

The chain combines TRBV7-6 with TRBJ1-2; 8 nucleotides agree with TRBD1. The J segment lost 10 bases and the V segment lost 0 bases, leaving 4 bases of the junction unmatched. Germline assignment: CDR1 SGHVS and CDR2 FNYEAQ. The CDR3 loop spans 13 amino acids. The CDR3 DNA sequence: TGTGCCAGCAGCTTAGCCCTGGACAGGGTCTACACCTTC. This translates into CASSLALDRVYTF.

The rearrangement links TRBV11-2 to TRBJ2-5; no definite D call. The CDR3 totals 13 residues. The V gene's germline CDR1 is SGHAT and CDR2 FQNNGV. V lost 1 base to trimming and J lost 5 bases, with 8 bases between them. DNA of the CDR3: TGTGCCAGCAGCTTAGGGCCGGGTGAGACCCAGTACTTC. Encoded protein: CASSLGPGETQYF.

The CDR3 DNA reads TGTGCCATCAGTGAGGGTGGGTACGAGCAGTACTTC. This translates into CAISEGGYEQYF. J is TRBJ2-7 and V is TRBV10-3; no firm D call. Trimming stripped 2 bases from V and 4 bases from J, with 6 bases between. The CDR3 has 12 residues. From germline, CDR1 is ENHRY and CDR2 SYGVKD.

This clone has only a few counts. This chain links TRBV19 with TRBJ1-1; a weak D match, TRBD1 (6 bases). The ends were cut back, 7 bases at V and 2 bases at J, with 14 bases in the middle. The CDR3 has 14 residues. CDR1 is LNHDA and CDR2 is SQIVND in the germline V gene (reference sequence). The CDR3 spells CASTTRTANTEAFF. The CDR3, as DNA: TGTGCCAGTACCACGAGGACAGCCAACACTGAAGCTTTCTTT.

This clone showed up just once. The V gene is TRBV7-6, the J gene TRBJ1-2; D gene unclear. Deletions cut 2 bases from V and 8 bases from J, with 12 bases between. Germline V gene sequence: CDR1 SGHVS, CDR2 FNYEAQ. The CDR3 totals 13 residues. CDR3 loop: CASSLRPRSGYTF. In DNA, the CDR3 is TGTGCCAGCAGCTTAAGGCCGAGAAGCGGCTACACCTTC.

This clone was seen many times. This chain joins TRBV18 and TRBJ1-6; 7 nucleotides match TRBD1. This CDR3 contains 15 residues. CDR1 and CDR2 from the germline V gene are KGHSH and LQKENI. Trimming removed 8 bases from V and 4 bases from J; junction bases left unmatched: 8. The CDR3: CASRTGVGYNSPLHF. CDR3 coding DNA: TGTGCCAGCCGAACAGGGGTGGGATATAATTCACCCCTCCACTTT.

This sequence joins TRBV2 and TRBJ1-2; a weak D match, TRBD1 (5 bases). CDR1 and CDR2 from the germline V gene are SNHLY and FYNNEI. This CDR3 spans 15 amino acids. Trimming removed 8 bases at V and 2 bases at J, with 18 bases between. For the CDR3, the DNA is TGTGCCAGCGGGGGAAGCAGGGCGATGAACTATGGCTACACCTTC. Translated: CASGGSRAMNYGYTF.

The rearrangement uses TRBV18 and TRBJ1-1, with TRBD1 as a possible D gene (6 bases). There are 13 residues in the CDR3. Germline loops: CDR1 KGHSH, CDR2 LQKENI. With 7 bases removed from V and 1 base from J, the gap between germline ends came to 10 bases. Here the CDR3 DNA reads TGTGCCAGCTTAGAAGGGGGGAACACTGAAGCTTTCTTT. Its translation is CASLEGGNTEAFF.

The gene calls are TRBV5-4 and TRBJ2-7, with 7 nucleotides matching TRBD2. V was clipped by 4 bases and J by 0 bases; unmatched bases: 4. CDR1 is SGHNT and CDR2 is YYREEE in the germline V gene (reference sequence). CDR3 length: 14 residues. The CDR3 region has the DNA TGTGCCAGCAGCACCGGACTAGTCTCCTACGAGCAGTACTTC. It specifies CASSTGLVSYEQYF.